This is a list of T cell receptor beta chains from one sample in a study of Ad26.COV2.S vaccination and SARS-CoV-2 variants. Using immunoSEQ multiplex PCR, the repertoire was profiled, and TCRdb retains in-frame clones only, with some absent. The data contain a few hundred thousand clones, roughly 91% of them singletons. The sequenced sample was peripheral blood, obtained in a trial of Ad26.COV2.S vaccine versus placebo. These receptors all stem from a person between 18 and 60 years old who received the Ad26.COV2.S COVID-19 vaccine or a placebo. The CDR3 runs from the conserved cysteine through the conserved F or W. A D gene is named only where the DNA matches it firmly. The size entry is marked missing in some rows and otherwise reads once, few, many or a size class.

size	V	J	D	DNA	CDR3
.	TRBV27	TRBJ2-7	.	TGTGCCAGCAGTTTAGGCGGTCAGTGGCCCTACGAACAGTACTTC	CASSLGGQWPYEQYF
.	TRBV18	TRBJ1-5	.	TGTGCCAGCTCGGTGGACGGAGATCAGCCCCAGCATTTT	CASSVDGDQPQHF
.	TRBV6-5	TRBJ1-2	.	TGTGCCAGCACCGAGGACTACTATGGCTACACCTTC	CASTEDYYGYTF
once	TRBV5-1	TRBJ2-7	.	TGCGCCAGCAGCTTGGTTTTCTTGGCGGACGAGCAGTACTTC	CASSLVFLADEQYF
.	TRBV6-4	TRBJ2-1	TRBD1	TGTGCCAGCAGTGACCACAACTATCTGGGGTTGGACAGGGACAATGAGCAGTTCTTC	CASSDHNYLGLDRDNEQFF
.	TRBV14	TRBJ2-2	TRBD1	TGTGCCAGCAGCCAAGGGACAGGTCTATGGTTTTTT	CASSQGTGLWFF
.	TRBV7-2	TRBJ1-1	.	TGTGCCAGCAGCTTAACGGGAGCGGACACTGAAGCTTTCTTT	CASSLTGADTEAFF
.	TRBV19	TRBJ1-1	TRBD1	TGTGCCAGTAGTCTCCGGGACAGGGCCAACACTGAAGCTTTCTTT	CASSLRDRANTEAFF
few	TRBV14	TRBJ1-1	TRBD1	TGTGCCAGCAGCCGCGACAGGGGATCCCCTGAAGCTTTCTTT	CASSRDRGSPEAFF
.	TRBV27	TRBJ2-3	.	TGTGCCAGCAGTTATGAGGGGCTCGGCACAGATACGCAGTATTTT	CASSYEGLGTDTQYF
.	TRBV5-5	TRBJ2-5	TRBD1	TGTGCCAGCAGCTTGGGACAGGGGCAAGAGACCCAGTACTTC	CASSLGQGQETQYF
.	TRBV3-1/TRBV3-2	TRBJ2-7	.	TGTGCCAGCAGCCAAGGGCCGGGGGCGCGGTCCTACGAGCAGTACTTC	CASSQGPGARSYEQYF
.	TRBV15	TRBJ2-7	.	TGTGCCACCAGCAGAGATACGGACTACGAGCAGTACTTC	CATSRDTDYEQYF
.	TRBV19	TRBJ1-3	.	TGTGCCAGTAGTACCATACAGGGACCCTCTGGAAACACCATATATTTT	CASSTIQGPSGNTIYF
.	TRBV2	TRBJ2-7	.	TGTGCCACCGAGGACCTAACCCCGTACGAGCAGTACTTC	CATEDLTPYEQYF
once	TRBV3-1/TRBV3-2	TRBJ2-3	.	TGTGCCAGCAGCCAAGAGGACGGTACAGATACGCAGTATTTT	CASSQEDGTDTQYF
.	TRBV7-6	TRBJ2-5	.	TGTGCCAGCAGCCCGACCGGGAGACGACAAGAGACCCAGTACTTC	CASSPTGRRQETQYF
.	TRBV7-3	TRBJ2-2	TRBD1	TGTGCCAGCAGCTTAAAAGGAAACAGGGGCCCCGGGGAGCTGTTTTTT	CASSLKGNRGPGELFF
.	TRBV2	TRBJ1-2	TRBD1	TGTGCCAGCAGCCTAGACAGGGCAGATGGCTACACCTTC	CASSLDRADGYTF
.	TRBV9	TRBJ2-2	TRBD1	TGTGCCAGCAGCGTTGTGACAGGGGTTTCGAACACCGGGGAGCTGTTTTTT	CASSVVTGVSNTGELFF
.	TRBV6-2/TRBV6-3	TRBJ2-3	TRBD2	TGTGCCAGCAGTCCCGTAGCGGGGGGGAGCACAGATACGCAGTATTTT	CASSPVAGGSTDTQYF
few	TRBV27	TRBJ2-7	.	TGTGCCAGCAGTCCTCGGGCCGGCTACGAGCAGTACTTC	CASSPRAGYEQYF
.	TRBV12-5	TRBJ2-1	TRBD2	TGTGCTAGTGGCCTAGCGGGGTACAATGAGCAGTTCTTC	CASGLAGYNEQFF
.	TRBV4-3	TRBJ1-4	.	TGCGCCAGCAGCCAGAGGGGGGCCCTGAATGAAAAACTGTTTTTT	CASSQRGALNEKLFF
.	TRBV30	TRBJ2-6	.	TGTGCCTGGAACCAGGGTTCTGGGGCCAACGTCCTGACTTTC	CAWNQGSGANVLTF
.	TRBV7-2	TRBJ1-5	TRBD1	TGTGCCAGCAGCGTACAGGGGAAGAGCAATCAGCCCCAGCATTTT	CASSVQGKSNQPQHF
.	TRBV18	TRBJ1-5	.	TGTGCCAGCTCACCGGGACTCGCCAATGATCAGCCCCAGCATTTT	CASSPGLANDQPQHF
.	TRBV2	TRBJ2-1	.	TGTGCCACCCCGCGGTACGGGCCCCTTGACAATGAGCAGTTCTTC	CATPRYGPLDNEQFF
once	TRBV5-1	TRBJ2-2	.	TGCGCCAGCAGCTTGGGCAGGCAGCCATCGAACACCGGGGAGCTGTTTTTT	CASSLGRQPSNTGELFF
.	TRBV5-4	TRBJ2-3	.	TGTGCCAGCAGCGGCCGCGACGGTAGCACAGATACGCAGTATTTT	CASSGRDGSTDTQYF
.	TRBV6-5	TRBJ1-1	.	TGTGCCAGCAGTTCCTCCTTAGGGGGGGCCTACACTGAAGCTTTCTTT	CASSSSLGGAYTEAFF
.	TRBV3-1/TRBV3-2	TRBJ2-7	.	TGTGCCAGCAGCCAGTCGGAGGGGGCTCTCTACGAGCAGTACTTC	CASSQSEGALYEQYF
.	TRBV5-1	TRBJ1-1	.	TGCGCCAGCAGCTTGAGGCGTAAAGCGAGCACTGAAGCTTTCTTT	CASSLRRKASTEAFF
.	TRBV30	TRBJ2-7	.	TGTGCCTGGGCTTCCGGGACATACAACGAGCAGTACTTC	CAWASGTYNEQYF
.	TRBV7-8	TRBJ2-7	.	TGTGCCAGCAGCTTACAGGGGATCTACGAGCAGTACTTC	CASSLQGIYEQYF
.	TRBV12-3/TRBV12-4	TRBJ1-2	.	TGTGCCAGCAGCCCGGACTATAACTATGGCTACACCTTC	CASSPDYNYGYTF
.	TRBV5-1	TRBJ1-1	.	TGCGCCAGCAGCTTGCCGCCCGATCCCCCTGGGAGTACTGAAGCTTTCTTT	CASSLPPDPPGSTEAFF
.	TRBV11-3	TRBJ1-4	.	TGTGCCAGCAGCTTAGATCGAAGGGCCCCCAATGAAAAACTGTTTTTT	CASSLDRRAPNEKLFF
.	TRBV5-1	TRBJ1-4	TRBD1	TGCGCCAGCAGCTTGGGACAGGGGATTTCTAATGAAAAACTGTTTTTT	CASSLGQGISNEKLFF
.	TRBV6-5	TRBJ1-2	TRBD1	TGTGCCAGCAGCCTCCAGGGGGTCCATGGCTACACCTTC	CASSLQGVHGYTF
.	TRBV4-2	TRBJ2-1	.	TGTGCCAGCAGCCACGCAGGGAGCGAGCAGTTCTTC	CASSHAGSEQFF
.	TRBV5-1	TRBJ1-2	.	TGCGCCAGCAGCCTAACGACAGGTTTTGCTGGCTACACCTTC	CASSLTTGFAGYTF